This note documents a single T cell receptor beta chain sequence. The data are from a study of control samples from healthy donors and cancer patients. Method: immunoSEQ multiplex PCR; TCRdb's copy keeps in-frame clones and lacks some. The table shows about 160,000 clones, with approximately 93% occurring only once. V was trimmed by 1 base and J by 10 bases, leaving 13 bases between them. Germline V CDR1 and CDR2: SGHDN, FVKESK. The CDR3 is 13 amino acids. The sample comprised blood. The clonotype comes from a middle-aged woman in good health. This chain uses TRBV14 with TRBJ1-1; D is ambiguous. The CDR3 region is CASSQGVREGAFF. CDR3 nucleotides: TGTGCCAGCAGCCAAGGGGTCCGGGAAGGAGCTTTCTTT.